This T cell receptor beta chain is drawn from a study of shared clonotypes between healthy human individuals. Study outcomes and limitations: The donor pool, a small one, limited the genetic and exposure-history diversity represented.

V lost 0 bases and J lost 7, with 16 bases in between. Germline V lookup: CDR1 MGHRA, CDR2 YSYEKL. The CDR3 loop spans 16 amino acids. The test was conducted at deep level. The sorted-subset replicate PCRs were given 150 to 200 ng DNA, which is tens of thousands of T cell genomes. This table comes from immunoSEQ multiplex PCR, and its TCRdb copy is limited to in-frame clones, with some not included. The sample carries 1.5 million to 2.5 million clones, roughly 94% recorded once. Points on this clone: What it recognizes is unknown.

Naive CD8 isolation took CD45RO-negative cells positively selected for CCR7 and excluded terminally differentiated effector memory CD45RA+ cells. Sample: naive CD8+ T cells sorted from blood. This sequence originates from a man aged 18 to 30 in good health. The rearrangement joins TRBV4-1 to TRBJ2-1; D could derive from TRBD1 or TRBD2 (5 bases each). Written as DNA, the CDR3 is TGCGCCAGCAGCCAAGATCCTTTGGGGGTCTGGAATGAGCAGTTCTTC. Amino acid sequence: CASSQDPLGVWNEQFF.